This TCR beta chain was sequenced in a study of identical twins. The CDR3 runs to 16 residues. The germline V gene encodes CDR1 SGHRS and CDR2 YFSETQ. V was clipped by 3 bases and J by 3 bases, with 17 bases between them. The cDNA had a unique molecular identifier and a template-switch universal primer site. TCRdb itself ran the 5' RACE reads through MiXCR, one entry per CDR3 protein. The sample includes some 900,000 distinct CDR3 sequences, 9% to 15% of them seen just once. Study findings and constraints: Cord blood's abundant beta clonotypes had fewer insertions, unlike memory repertoires. Model-predicted out-of-frame TCR alpha sharing fell below observed values in monozygotic twins.

Remarks on this clonotype: Its antigen remains unknown.

These same data were also listed under a study on yellow fever vaccine responses in identical twins. That report adds: In identical twins, vaccine T cell responses appeared partly shared and partly individual.

This TCR came from a woman under 30 in good health. The V and J genes are TRBV5-1 and TRBJ2-3; a weak D match, TRBD2 (6 bases). Sequenced input: PBMCs. The CDR3 sequence: CASSSGGTSGTDTQYF. DNA for the CDR3: TGCGCCAGCAGCTCCGGCGGGACCAGCGGGACAGATACGCAGTATTTT.